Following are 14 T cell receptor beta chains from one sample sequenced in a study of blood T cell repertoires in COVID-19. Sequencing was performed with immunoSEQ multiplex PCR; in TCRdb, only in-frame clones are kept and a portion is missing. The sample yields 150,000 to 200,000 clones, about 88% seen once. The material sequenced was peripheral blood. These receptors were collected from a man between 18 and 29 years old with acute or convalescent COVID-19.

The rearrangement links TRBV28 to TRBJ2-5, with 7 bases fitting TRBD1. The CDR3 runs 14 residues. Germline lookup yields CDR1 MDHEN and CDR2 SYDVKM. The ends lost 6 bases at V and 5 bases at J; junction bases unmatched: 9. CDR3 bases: TGTGCCAGCAGCCAGAGGACAGGCCGGGAGACCCAGTACTTC. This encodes CASSQRTGRETQYF.

CDR3 sequence reads: CASTHGYRGATNEKLFF. For the CDR3, the DNA is TGCGCCAGCACACACGGATACCGGGGGGCAACTAATGAAAAACTGTTTTTT. The V and J genes are TRBV5-1 and TRBJ1-4; D might be TRBD1 (5 bases). The CDR3 extends over 17 amino acids. Germline values: CDR1 SGHRS, CDR2 YFSETQ. Trimming took off 6 bases at V and 0 bases at J, with 18 bases between the two ends.

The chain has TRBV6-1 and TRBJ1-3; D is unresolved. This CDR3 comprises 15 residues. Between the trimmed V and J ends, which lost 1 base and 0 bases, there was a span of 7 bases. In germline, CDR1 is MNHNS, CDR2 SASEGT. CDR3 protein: CASSEEQISGNTIYF. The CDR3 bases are TGTGCCAGCAGTGAAGAACAGATCTCTGGAAACACCATATATTTT.

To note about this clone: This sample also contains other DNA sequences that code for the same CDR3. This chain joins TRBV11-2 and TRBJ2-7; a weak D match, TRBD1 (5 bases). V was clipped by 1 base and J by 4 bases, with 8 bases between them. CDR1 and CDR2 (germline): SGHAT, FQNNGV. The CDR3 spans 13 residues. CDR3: CASSLGRAYEQYV. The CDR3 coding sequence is TGTGCCAGCAGCTTAGGCAGGGCTTACGAGCAGTACGTC.

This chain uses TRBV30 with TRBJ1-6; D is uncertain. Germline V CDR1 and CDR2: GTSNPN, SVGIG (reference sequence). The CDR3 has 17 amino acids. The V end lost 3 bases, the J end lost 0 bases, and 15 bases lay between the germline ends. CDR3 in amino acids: CAWRTRKGSSYNSPLHF. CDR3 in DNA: TGTGCCTGGAGGACACGGAAAGGAAGCTCCTATAATTCACCCCTCCACTTT.

CDR3 DNA sequence: TGTGCCAGCAGTGGTTGGACAGGGGCCTCTATGAACACTGAAGCTTTCTTT. This encodes CASSGWTGASMNTEAFF. The chain couples TRBV6-1 to TRBJ1-1, with 9 bases aligning to TRBD1. Unmatched junction bases numbered 9, after V lost 4 bases and J lost 0 bases. The CDR3 has 17 amino acids. CDR1 is MNHNS, CDR2 SASEGT, per germline.

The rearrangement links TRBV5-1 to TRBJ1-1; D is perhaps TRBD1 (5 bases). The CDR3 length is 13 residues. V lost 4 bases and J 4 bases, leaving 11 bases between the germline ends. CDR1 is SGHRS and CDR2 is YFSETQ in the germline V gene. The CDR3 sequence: CASSRRQPTEAFF. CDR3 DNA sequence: TGCGCCAGCAGCAGACGACAGCCCACTGAAGCTTTCTTT.

CDR3 DNA: TGTGCCAGCAGCGTAGGGACTAGCGGGGGTTACCTAGTTACGCAGTATTTT. Translated: CASSVGTSGGYLVTQYF. The J gene is TRBJ2-3, the V gene TRBV9; TRBD2 agrees at 13 bases. CDR1 SGDLS and CDR2 YYNGEE come from the germline V gene. The CDR3 is 17 residues long. Trimming at V came to 0 bases and at J to 8 bases, leaving 9 bases not matched to a gene.

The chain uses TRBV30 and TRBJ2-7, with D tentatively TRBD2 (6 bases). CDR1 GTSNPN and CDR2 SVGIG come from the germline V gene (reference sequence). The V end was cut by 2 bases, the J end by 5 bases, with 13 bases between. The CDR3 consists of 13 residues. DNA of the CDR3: TGTGCCTGGAGTAAGACTAGTGGAGACGAGCAGTACTTC. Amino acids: CAWSKTSGDEQYF.

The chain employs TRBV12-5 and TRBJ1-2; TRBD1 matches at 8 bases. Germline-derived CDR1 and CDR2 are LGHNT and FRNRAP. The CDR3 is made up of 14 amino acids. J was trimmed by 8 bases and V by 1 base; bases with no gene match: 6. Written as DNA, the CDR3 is TGTGCTAGTGGTTTGGCGACAGGGGAGGGAGGCTACACCTTC. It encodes CASGLATGEGGYTF. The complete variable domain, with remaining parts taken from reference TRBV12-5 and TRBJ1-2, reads DARVTQTPRHKVTEMGQEVTMRCQPILGHNTVFWYRQTMMQGLELLAYFRNRAPLDDSGMPKDRFSAEMPDATLATLKIQPSEPRDSAVYFCASGLATGEGGYTFGSGTRLTVV.

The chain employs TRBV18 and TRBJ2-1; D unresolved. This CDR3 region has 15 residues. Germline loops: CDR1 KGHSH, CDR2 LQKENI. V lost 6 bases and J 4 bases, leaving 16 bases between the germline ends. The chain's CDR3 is CASSPDLHGYNEQFF. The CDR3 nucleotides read TGTGCCAGCTCTCCCGACCTCCACGGGTACAATGAGCAGTTCTTC.

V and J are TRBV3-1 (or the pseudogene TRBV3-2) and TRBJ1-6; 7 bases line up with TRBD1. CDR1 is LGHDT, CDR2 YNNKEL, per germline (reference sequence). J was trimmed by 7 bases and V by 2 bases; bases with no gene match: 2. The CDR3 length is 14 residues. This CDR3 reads CASSQRGGNSPLHF. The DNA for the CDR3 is TGTGCCAGCAGCCAAAGAGGGGGCAATTCACCCCTCCACTTT.

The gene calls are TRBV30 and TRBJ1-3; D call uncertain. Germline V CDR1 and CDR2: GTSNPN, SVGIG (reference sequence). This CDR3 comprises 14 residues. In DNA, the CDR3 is TGTGCTCGACCTCCCACGGGATTTGGAAACACCATATATTTT. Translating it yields CARPPTGFGNTIYF.

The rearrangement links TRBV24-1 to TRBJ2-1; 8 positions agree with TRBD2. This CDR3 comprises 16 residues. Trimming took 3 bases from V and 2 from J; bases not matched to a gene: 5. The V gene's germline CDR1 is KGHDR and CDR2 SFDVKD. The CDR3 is CATSDSIAGTYNEQFF. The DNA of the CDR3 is TGTGCCACCAGTGATAGTATAGCGGGGACCTACAATGAGCAGTTCTTC.